The 29 T cell receptor beta chains given below trace back to one sample, sequenced in a study of response to subunit inactivated influenza vaccine. MiXCR was run by TCRdb on the RT-PCR reads, yielding one entry per CDR3 protein. The sample holds hundreds of thousands of distinct CDR3 sequences; 15% to 18% are singletons and the top ten take around a tenth. The source was PBMCs from blood, collected roughly 12 days after vaccination. The receptors were sampled from a man between 50 and 59 years old who received an inactivated influenza vaccine.

There are many counts of this clonotype. V gene TRBV28 combines with J gene TRBJ2-7; the match to TRBD2 covers 7 bases. The CDR3 sequence is 14 residues long. Germline assignment: CDR1 MDHEN and CDR2 SYDVKM. The V and J ends lost 7 bases and 2 bases, in that order; junction bases with no gene match: 8. The CDR3 sequence: CASKTAGSAYEQYF. The CDR3 DNA reads as TGTGCCAGCAAAACAGCGGGAAGTGCCTACGAGCAGTACTTC.

The chain employs TRBV29-1 and TRBJ2-2, with D unclear. Trimming removed 8 bases from V and 3 bases from J, with 4 bases in between. Germline lookup yields CDR1 SQVTM and CDR2 ANQGSEA. The CDR3 consists of 10 residues. In nucleotides, the CDR3 is TGCAGCCTTTACACCGGGGAGCTGTTTTTT. Amino acids: CSLYTGELFF.

This clonotype was recorded a few times. V usage is TRBV10-3 and J usage is TRBJ2-5, with D unclear. Germline V gives CDR1 ENHRY, CDR2 SYGVKD. The CDR3 loop spans 12 amino acids. V lost 3 bases to trimming and J lost 2 bases, with 4 bases between them. The CDR3 here is CAISDKQETQYF. CDR3 nucleotide sequence: TGTGCCATCAGTGACAAACAAGAGACCCAGTACTTC.

The chain links TRBV6-2 or TRBV6-3 to TRBJ2-3; D is undetermined. V lost 0 bases to trimming and J lost 2 bases, with 9 bases between them. Germline V lookup: CDR1 MNHEY, CDR2 SVGEGT. This CDR3 comprises 15 residues. The CDR3 DNA is TGTGCCAGCAGTTACTCGGTCCGATCCACAGATACGCAGTATTTT. Protein product: CASSYSVRSTDTQYF.

In its sample, this clonotype was seen many times. The chain recombines TRBV12-3 or TRBV12-4 with TRBJ1-4; TRBD1 aligns across 12 bases. V shed 8 bases and J 7 bases; nucleotides not matched to a gene: 11. The CDR3 length is 16 residues. The CDR3 bases are TGTGCCAGCGGGACAGGGGGCTATCGGCGTTCTGAAAAACTGTTTTTT. Encoded protein: CASGTGGYRRSEKLFF.

The chain has TRBV27 and TRBJ2-1, with 8 bases lining up with TRBD1. Germline CDR1 reads MNHEY; CDR2 reads SMNVEV (reference sequence). The CDR3 contains 16 residues. J gave up 1 base and V 6 bases, and 8 bases lay outside the gene matches. CDR3 DNA: TGTGCCAGCAGCAAACTTGACAGGGGATCCTACAATGAGCAGTTCTTC. Amino acid sequence: CASSKLDRGSYNEQFF.

This clonotype was counted a few times. The chain has TRBV7-8 and TRBJ2-3; D is undetermined. Germline CDR1 is SGHVS and CDR2 is FQNEAQ. The CDR3 length is 16 residues. Trimming stripped 3 bases from V and 2 bases from J, with 15 bases between. CDR3 amino acids: CASSFVVARSTDTQYF. CDR3 coding DNA: TGTGCCAGCAGCTTTGTGGTAGCCCGCTCCACAGATACGCAGTATTTT.

J is TRBJ2-1 and V is TRBV7-3, with D perhaps assigned TRBD1 or TRBD2 (5 bases each). Germline CDR1 and CDR2: SGHTA and FQGTGA. V lost 4 bases and J 8 bases, leaving 21 bases between the germline ends. This CDR3 has 16 residues. In DNA, the CDR3 is TGTGCCAGCAGCTCCCGGGACCACGGCCCCCCCTATGAGCAGTTCTTC. Protein: CASSSRDHGPPYEQFF.

V usage is TRBV5-1 and J usage is TRBJ1-2; D uncertain. The germline CDR1 and CDR2 sequences are SGHRS and YFSETQ. There are 14 residues in the CDR3. Trimming cost V 0 bases and J 10 bases, with 16 bases left between them. Written as DNA, the CDR3 is TGCGCCAGCAGCTTGGAATCCGCGAACGGCGTCTACACCTTC. Translating gives CASSLESANGVYTF.

This clonotype was seen repeatedly, ten times or more. The rearrangement joins TRBV12-3 or TRBV12-4 to TRBJ2-3; no definite D call. CDR3 length: 12 residues. The V end lost 4 bases, the J end lost 7 bases, and 9 bases lay between the germline ends. CDR3 sequence: CASSSTSYTQYF. The CDR3 DNA reads TGTGCCAGCAGTTCGACCTCCTATACGCAGTATTTT.

At least ten counts were recorded for this clonotype. This chain links TRBV29-1 with TRBJ2-1; possibly TRBD1 for D (6 bases). V was cut by 3 bases and J by 4 bases, with 10 bases left in between. CDR1 SQVTM and CDR2 ANQGSEA come from the germline V gene. The CDR3 contains 13 residues. The CDR3 is CSVDSRGYNEQFF. Here the CDR3 DNA reads TGCAGCGTTGATTCTAGGGGGTACAATGAGCAGTTCTTC.

The V and J genes are TRBV2 and TRBJ2-1; D is ambiguous. CDR3 size: 11 residues. Germline V lookup: CDR1 SNHLY, CDR2 FYNNEI. Trimming cost V 3 bases and J 10 bases, with 7 bases left between them. CDR3 bases: TGTGCCAGCAGTGAGGTGCGGGAGCAGTTCTTC. Its translation: CASSEVREQFF.

This clonotype has a count of ten or more. V usage is TRBV7-2 and J usage is TRBJ1-1, with D maybe TRBD1 (5 bases). The V end was cut by 1 base, the J end by 4 bases, with 13 bases between. This CDR3 has 15 amino acids. CDR1 and CDR2 from the germline V gene are SGHTA and FQGNSA. CDR3 DNA sequence: TGTGCCAGCAGCTTAGGAGTTTGGGGGGGCACTGAAGCTTTCTTT. It codes for CASSLGVWGGTEAFF.

This clonotype was found a few times. CDR3 sequence reads: CQVGVTNTGELFF. CDR3 in DNA: TGCCAAGTCGGGGTAACGAACACCGGGGAGCTGTTTTTT. The chain couples TRBV20-1 to TRBJ2-2; maybe TRBD2 (5 bases). There are 13 residues in the CDR3. Germline-derived CDR1 and CDR2 are DFQATT and SNEGSKA (reference sequence).

This clonotype was seen a handful of times. The chain joins TRBV12-3 or TRBV12-4 to TRBJ1-2, with D possibly matching TRBD1 (6 bases). This CDR3 contains 13 residues. V lost 6 bases to trimming and J lost 4 bases, with 12 bases between them. The CDR3 protein is CASRPGASYGYTF. The CDR3 coding sequence is TGTGCCAGCAGACCAGGGGCATCCTATGGCTACACCTTC.

This clonotype was detected only a few times. The J gene is TRBJ2-3, the V gene TRBV4-2; weak D call: TRBD2 (5 bases). Germline CDR1 reads LGHNA; CDR2 reads YNFKEQ. Trimming cost V 4 bases and J 1 base, with 15 bases left between them. CDR3 length: 16 amino acids. The CDR3: CASSRSGGGGTDTQYF. The CDR3 coding sequence is TGTGCCAGCAGCCGAAGTGGTGGAGGTGGCACAGATACGCAGTATTTT.

CDR3 nucleotides: TGTGCCAGCAGTCCGCCGGGACAGTCGAACACTGAAGCTTTCTTT. Translated, it gives CASSPPGQSNTEAFF. J is TRBJ1-1 and V is TRBV12-3 or TRBV12-4, with TRBD1 matching over 7 bases. This CDR3 is built from 15 residues. With 5 bases clipped from V and 1 base from J, the junction kept 7 bases outside the gene matches.

The rearrangement uses TRBV9 and TRBJ2-3, with D possibly being TRBD1 (7 bases). Per germline, CDR1 SGDLS and CDR2 YYNGEE. V lost 3 bases, J lost 1 base, and 12 bases lay in between. The CDR3 sequence is 15 residues long. CDR3 loop: CASSDDREGTDTQYF. The CDR3 nucleotides are TGTGCCAGCAGCGACGACAGGGAGGGCACAGATACGCAGTATTTT.

On this clonotype: A read error may produce the germline difference seen at one junction end. The rearrangement links TRBV11-3 to TRBJ2-1, with 10 bases matching TRBD1. The CDR3 contains 16 residues. Germline values: CDR1 SGHNT, CDR2 YENEEA. The CDR3 is CASSLGGTGAHNEHFF. CDR3 coding DNA: TGTGCCAGCAGCTTAGGGGGGACAGGGGCTCACAATGAGCATTTCTTC.

This clonotype occurred many times. The gene calls are TRBV29-1 and TRBJ2-7; maybe TRBD1 (5 bases). Germline V gene lookup returns CDR1 SQVTM and CDR2 ANQGSEA. Trimming took off 5 bases at V and 4 bases at J, with 12 bases between the two ends. The CDR3 is 12 residues long. The CDR3 loop reads CSVRQDSYEQYF. CDR3 DNA sequence: TGCAGCGTTCGACAAGACAGTTACGAGCAGTACTTC.

This clonotype was seen a handful of times. The chain is built from TRBV15 and TRBJ2-2; D is ambiguous. Germline V CDR1 and CDR2: LNHNV, YYDKDF (reference sequence). Trimming removed 0 bases at V and 6 bases at J, with 5 bases between. CDR3 size: 13 residues. CDR3 nucleotide sequence: TGTGCCACCAGCAGAGATACCGCCGGGGAGCTGTTTTTT. It is translated as CATSRDTAGELFF.

This clonotype has just a few counts. The chain links TRBV5-5 to TRBJ2-4, with TRBD2 identical over 8 bases. The CDR3 sequence is 15 residues long. V was pared by 3 bases and J by 6 bases, with 8 bases of the junction left unmatched. Germline V CDR1 and CDR2: SGHKS, YYEKEE (reference sequence). The CDR3 here is CASSYSGGRGNIQYF. CDR3 nucleotide sequence: TGTGCCAGCAGCTACTCGGGGGGGCGAGGAAACATTCAGTACTTC.

The genes are TRBV6-1 and TRBJ2-1, with 14 bases lining up with TRBD2. The CDR3 covers 17 residues. The germline gives CDR1 MNHNS, CDR2 SASEGT. V lost 1 base, J lost 9 bases, and 8 bases stayed unmatched. The CDR3 region has the DNA TGTGCCAGCAGTGAAGAGGGACTAGCGGGAGTTTCGGGTGAGCAGTTCTTC. Its translation is CASSEEGLAGVSGEQFF.

J is TRBJ2-7 and V is TRBV12-3 or TRBV12-4; 12 nucleotides match TRBD1. The length of the CDR3 is 16 residues. The trim removed 0 bases at V and 7 bases at J, leaving 7 bases unmatched. The CDR3 protein is CASSLAGTGGAGEQYF. The CDR3 bases are TGTGCCAGCAGTTTAGCTGGGACAGGGGGCGCGGGAGAGCAGTACTTC.

This clonotype was counted at least ten times. V gene TRBV6-1 combines with J gene TRBJ2-1; 10 bases are a match to TRBD1. V dropped 6 bases and J dropped 6; count of bases not matched to a gene: 8. The germline V gene has CDR1 MNHNS and CDR2 SASEGT. This CDR3 is built from 15 residues. Here the CDR3 reads CASRTDRGRLNEQFF. The CDR3 DNA sequence: TGTGCCAGCAGAACAGACAGGGGGCGACTCAATGAGCAGTTCTTC.

This CDR3 reads CASSPGWAQETQYF. DNA for the CDR3: TGTGCCAGTAGCCCCGGATGGGCCCAAGAGACCCAGTACTTC. The V and J genes are TRBV19 and TRBJ2-5; D is unresolved. The V end lost 6 bases, the J end lost 1 base, and 12 bases lay between the germline ends. CDR3 length: 14 amino acids. CDR1 and CDR2 from the germline V gene are LNHDA and SQIVND (reference sequence). The full variable domain, completed using reference TRBV19 and TRBJ2-5, is DGGITQSPKYLFRKEGQNVTLSCEQNLNHDAMYWYRQDPGQGLRLIYYSQIVNDFQKGDIAEGYSVSREKKESFPLTVTSAQKNPTAFYLCASSPGWAQETQYFGPGTRLLVL.

In this sample, this clonotype turned up many times. The rearrangement links TRBV20-1 to TRBJ1-3; D is possibly TRBD1 (6 bases). The germline V and J ends were trimmed by 3 bases and 2 bases, with 11 bases remaining between them. From germline, CDR1 is DFQATT and CDR2 SNEGSKA (reference sequence). The CDR3 runs 14 residues. CDR3 residues: CSASQGSPGNTIYF. CDR3 in DNA: TGCAGTGCTAGCCAGGGGAGCCCTGGAAACACCATATATTTT.

V is TRBV15 and J is TRBJ2-3; D perhaps matches TRBD1 (6 bases). V was shortened by 1 base and J by 5 bases, with 16 bases between the two germline ends. There are 16 residues in the CDR3. Germline-derived CDR1 and CDR2 are LNHNV and YYDKDF (reference sequence). The CDR3 sequence is CATSRVPGVRKDTQYF. DNA of the CDR3: TGTGCCACCAGCAGAGTGCCAGGGGTGCGCAAAGATACGCAGTATTTT.

V gene TRBV4-2 combines with J gene TRBJ2-7; D tentatively reads TRBD1 or TRBD2 (6 bases each). Trimming cost V 4 bases and J 2 bases, with 18 bases left between them. Germline V gene sequence: CDR1 LGHNA, CDR2 YNFKEQ. The CDR3 runs 16 residues. CDR3 DNA sequence: TGTGCCAGCAGCCGAGAGGGGGGCCTTAACACCTACGAGCAGTACTTC. It is translated as CASSREGGLNTYEQYF.